The rows below give T cell receptor beta chains drawn from one sample of a study of blood T cell repertoires in COVID-19. Here immunoSEQ multiplex PCR was the method, and the copy in TCRdb shows in-frame clones only, minus some. The repertoire holds around 31,000 clones, roughly nine tenths seen once, with roughly 15% in the top ten. Sequencing was carried out using peripheral blood. The source of these receptors is a man aged 80 or over with acute or convalescent COVID-19. Each CDR3 is given with its conserved first and last residue. The D gene is left open where the match is weak. Part of the rows lack a size; the others show once, few, many or a class for expanded clones.

CDR3nt,CDR3aa,abundance,d_gene,j_gene,v_gene
TGTGCCAGCAGCGGACAGGGGGAGGGAAATCAGCCCCAGCATTTT,CASSGQGEGNQPQHF,-,TRBD1,TRBJ1-5,TRBV27
TGTGCCAGCAGCGTCTATGGTGGGGAGCGCGGCTACACCTTC,CASSVYGGERGYTF,once,-,TRBJ1-2,TRBV7-2
TGTGCCAGCGCGGGGGCAGGGAACACTGAAGCTTTCTTT,CASAGAGNTEAFF,once,-,TRBJ1-1,TRBV25-1
TGTGCCAGCAGCCAACGTTGGGACAGGGGGCGAATCTATGGCTACACCTTC,CASSQRWDRGRIYGYTF,-,TRBD1,TRBJ1-2,TRBV3-1/TRBV3-2
TGTGCCAGCAGTTTACTTTCGGGGGATTGGCGCTACTATGGCTACACCTTC,CASSLLSGDWRYYGYTF,-,-,TRBJ1-2,TRBV28
TGTGCCAGCCACCGGACAGGGGAGGGCTCCTACGAGCAGTACTTC,CASHRTGEGSYEQYF,-,TRBD1,TRBJ2-7,TRBV18
TGTGCCAGTCCAGCACCGACAGGGCTCCCTGGGGCCAACGTCCTGACTTTC,CASPAPTGLPGANVLTF,-,TRBD1,TRBJ2-6,TRBV7-9
TGTGCCAGCAGCTTATTCTGGGCGACAAACTACGAGCAGTACTTC,CASSLFWATNYEQYF,few,-,TRBJ2-7,TRBV7-8
TGTGCCTGGAGTCCCCGTTTGGGCAGGGACACCGGGGAGCTGTTTTTT,CAWSPRLGRDTGELFF,-,-,TRBJ2-2,TRBV30
TGTGCCAGTAGTTCCCCCGGCGGGGGGCAACCCTACAATGAGCAGTTCTTC,CASSSPGGGQPYNEQFF,-,TRBD2,TRBJ2-1,TRBV19
TGTGCCAGCAGCAAAGGAGGGCCAACAGCTTCTGGAAACACCATATATTTT,CASSKGGPTASGNTIYF,-,-,TRBJ1-3,TRBV21-1
TGTGCCAGCAGTGAAGTCGGGGTCCAAGAGACCCAGTACTTC,CASSEVGVQETQYF,-,-,TRBJ2-5,TRBV6-1
TGTGCCAATAAGACAGAGCTATATGGCTACACCTTC,CANKTELYGYTF,-,-,TRBJ1-2,TRBV24-1
TGTGCCAGCAGTCCGAGGGGGTTACTTAATGAAAAACTGTTTTTT,CASSPRGLLNEKLFF,-,-,TRBJ1-4,TRBV27
TGTGCCAGCAGCCAAGAGGGGGGGCGCAACACTGAAGCTTTCTTT,CASSQEGGRNTEAFF,-,-,TRBJ1-1,TRBV3-1/TRBV3-2
TGTGCCAGCAGCTTTCCAGGTTCACCCCTCCACTTT,CASSFPGSPLHF,once,-,TRBJ1-6,TRBV7-2
TGTGCCAGCACCCCCCTAGCGGGGTATGAGCAGTTCTTC,CASTPLAGYEQFF,-,TRBD2,TRBJ2-1,TRBV12-3/TRBV12-4
TGTGCCAGCAGAAGGACAGGGAGAGGGGCACCCCTCCACTTT,CASRRTGRGAPLHF,-,TRBD1,TRBJ1-6,TRBV6-5
TGTGCCAGCAGCAAAGTAGTGAATTACTATGAAGCTTTCTTT,CASSKVVNYYEAFF,-,-,TRBJ1-1,TRBV21-1
TGTGCCATCAGCGAGAGACAAGAGGGAGCTTTCTTT,CAISERQEGAFF,-,-,TRBJ1-1,TRBV10-3
TGTGCCAGTAGTATACGAGGTAGCAATCAGCCCCAGCATTTT,CASSIRGSNQPQHF,-,-,TRBJ1-5,TRBV19
TGTGCCAGCAGTCGGGACAGGGGAGGTGAAAAACTGTTTTTT,CASSRDRGGEKLFF,-,TRBD1,TRBJ1-4,TRBV6-5
TGTGCCAGCAGCCCGGTGGGCCCAGAAAGGGAGACCCAGTACTTC,CASSPVGPERETQYF,-,-,TRBJ2-5,TRBV5-5
TGTGCCAGTAGTGGCGGGGTAGGTAGTCAGCCCCAGCATTTT,CASSGGVGSQPQHF,-,-,TRBJ1-5,TRBV19
TGCGCCAGCAGCTTGGGACAGGGTGCAACCCAAGAGACCCAGTACTTC,CASSLGQGATQETQYF,-,TRBD1,TRBJ2-5,TRBV5-1